The 9 T cell receptor beta chains in this list originate from one sample, sequenced in a study of cytomegalovirus exposure and HLA in healthy donors. PCR employed 60 Vbeta and 13 Jbeta primers. Profiling relied on immunoSEQ multiplex PCR, and the TCRdb table lists in-frame clones only, not all of them. The sample contains 200,000 to 250,000 clones, approximately 81% of which appear only once. Source material: PBMCs. The receptors were gathered from a woman in her sixties in good health and CMV-seropositive.

As regards this clone: At the DNA level, this CDR3 is encoded by other sequences in the same sample as well. The chain has TRBV18 and TRBJ2-7; tentative D call: TRBD1 (5 bases). Deletions cut 2 bases from V and 3 bases from J, with 8 bases between. The V gene's germline CDR1 is KGHSH and CDR2 LQKENI. CDR3 length: 13 residues. CDR3 sequence reads: CASSPGQNYEQYF. The CDR3 DNA follows: TGTGCCAGCTCACCAGGACAAAACTACGAGCAGTACTTC. Combining the CDR3 with reference TRBV18 and TRBJ2-7 gives the whole variable domain NAGVMQNPRHLVRRRGQEARLRCSPMKGHSHVYWYRQLPEEGLKFMVYLQKENIIDESGMPKERFSAEFPKEGPSILRIQQVVRGDSAAYFCASSPGQNYEQYFGPGTRLTVT.

The chain links TRBV5-1 to TRBJ1-2; 8 nucleotides match TRBD1. The germline gives CDR1 SGHRS, CDR2 YFSETQ. The CDR3 is made up of 13 amino acids. V gave up 0 bases and J gave up 7 bases; unmatched junction bases: 2. CDR3 nucleotide sequence: TGCGCCAGCAGCTTGGGGCAGGGGGCTGGCTACACCTTC. Its translation: CASSLGQGAGYTF.

The V and J genes are TRBV7-6 and TRBJ1-1; TRBD1 agrees at 7 bases. CDR1 and CDR2 from the germline V gene are SGHVS and FNYEAQ. J was trimmed by 6 bases and V by 4 bases; bases with no gene match: 8. This CDR3 comprises 14 residues. CDR3 residues: CASSSTGPLAEAFF. DNA for the CDR3: TGTGCCAGCAGCTCGACAGGGCCGCTCGCTGAAGCTTTCTTT. The variable domain in full, completed from reference TRBV7-6 and TRBJ1-1, reads GAGVSQSPRYKVTKRGQDVALRCDPISGHVSLYWYRQALGQGPEFLTYFNYEAQQDKSGLPNDRFSAERPEGSISTLTIQRTEQRDSAMYRCASSSTGPLAEAFFGQGTRLTVV.

V gene TRBV27 combines with J gene TRBJ1-2; 9 positions agree with TRBD1. The trim removed 5 bases at V and 7 bases at J, leaving 8 bases unmatched. Germline CDR1 reads MNHEY; CDR2 reads SMNVEV (reference sequence). This CDR3 region has 14 residues. CDR3 nucleotide sequence: TGTGCCAGCAGTCACCGAGACAGGGGGAGTGGCTACACCTTC. Its protein is CASSHRDRGSGYTF.

In DNA, the CDR3 is TGCGCCAGCAGCCAATTAGTCGGGAGTAATCGCTACGAGCAGTACTTC. Amino acids: CASSQLVGSNRYEQYF. The gene calls are TRBV4-1 and TRBJ2-7; perhaps TRBD2 as D (6 bases). V lost 2 bases, J lost 3 bases, and 17 bases lay in between. The CDR3 is 16 residues long. CDR1 is MGHRA and CDR2 is YSYEKL in the germline V gene.

V and J are TRBV9 and TRBJ2-7; D is perhaps TRBD2 (6 bases). CDR1 and CDR2 from the germline V gene are SGDLS and YYNGEE. This CDR3 has 15 amino acids. The ends were cut back, 0 bases at V and 3 bases at J, with 13 bases in the middle. CDR3 DNA sequence: TGTGCCAGCAGCGTAGGCTCTATCGGGAGCTACGAGCAGTACTTC. As protein: CASSVGSIGSYEQYF.

This chain uses TRBV19 with TRBJ2-7; the match to TRBD1 covers 8 bases. V shed 4 bases, J shed 0 bases, and the junction held 5 bases outside the gene matches. The CDR3 runs 15 residues. The germline V gene has CDR1 LNHDA and CDR2 SQIVND (reference sequence). The CDR3 loop is CASSKWTGSSYEQYF. CDR3 nucleotide sequence: TGTGCCAGTAGTAAGTGGACAGGGAGCTCCTACGAGCAGTACTTC.

V usage is TRBV5-1 and J usage is TRBJ2-1, with 8 positions matching TRBD2. V dropped 1 base and J dropped 5; count of bases not matched to a gene: 11. The CDR3 covers 17 residues. Germline V gene lookup returns CDR1 SGHRS and CDR2 YFSETQ. The chain's CDR3 is CASSLLSGGTRNNEQFF. The DNA of the CDR3 is TGCGCCAGCAGCTTGTTATCGGGGGGGACGAGGAACAATGAGCAGTTCTTC.

The rearrangement uses TRBV6-1 and TRBJ1-1, with a weak D call TRBD1 (5 bases). CDR3 length: 14 residues. Germline V gives CDR1 MNHNS, CDR2 SASEGT. The ends were cut back, 5 bases at V and 7 bases at J, with 17 bases in the middle. CDR3 in DNA: TGTGCCAGCAGTTCACGACAGACCCTTTATGAAGCTTTCTTT. The encoded protein is CASSSRQTLYEAFF.